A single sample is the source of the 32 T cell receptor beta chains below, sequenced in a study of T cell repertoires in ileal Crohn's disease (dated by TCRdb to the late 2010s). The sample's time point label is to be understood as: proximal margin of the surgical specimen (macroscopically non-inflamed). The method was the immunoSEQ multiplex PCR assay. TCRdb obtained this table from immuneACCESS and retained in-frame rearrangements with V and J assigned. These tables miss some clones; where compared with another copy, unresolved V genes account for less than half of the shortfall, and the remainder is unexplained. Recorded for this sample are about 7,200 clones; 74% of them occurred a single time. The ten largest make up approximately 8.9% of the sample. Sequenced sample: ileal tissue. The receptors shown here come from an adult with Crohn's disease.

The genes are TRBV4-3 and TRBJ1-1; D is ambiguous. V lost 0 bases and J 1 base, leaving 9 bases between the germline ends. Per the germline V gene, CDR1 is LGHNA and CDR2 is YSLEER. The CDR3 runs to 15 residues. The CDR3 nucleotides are TGCGCCAGCAGCCAAGATCCAGATGCGAACACTGAAGCTTTCTTT. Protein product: CASSQDPDANTEAFF.

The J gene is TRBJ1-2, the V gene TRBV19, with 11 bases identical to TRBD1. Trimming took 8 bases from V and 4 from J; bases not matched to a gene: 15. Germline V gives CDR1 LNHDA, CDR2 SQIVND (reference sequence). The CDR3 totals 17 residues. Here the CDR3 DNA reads TGTGCCAGTCGATCGACGGGACAGGGGGTAGCCTCCTATGGCTACACCTTC. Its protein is CASRSTGQGVASYGYTF. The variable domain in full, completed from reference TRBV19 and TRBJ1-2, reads DGGITQSPKYLFRKEGQNVTLSCEQNLNHDAMYWYRQDPGQGLRLIYYSQIVNDFQKGDIAEGYSVSREKKESFPLTVTSAQKNPTAFYLCASRSTGQGVASYGYTFGSGTRLTVV.

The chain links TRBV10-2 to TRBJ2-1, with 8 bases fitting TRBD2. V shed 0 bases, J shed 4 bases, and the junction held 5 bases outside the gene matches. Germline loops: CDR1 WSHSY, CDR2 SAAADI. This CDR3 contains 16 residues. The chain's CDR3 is CASSESTASGYNEQFF. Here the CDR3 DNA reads TGCGCCAGCAGTGAGTCGACTGCTAGCGGGTACAATGAGCAGTTCTTC.

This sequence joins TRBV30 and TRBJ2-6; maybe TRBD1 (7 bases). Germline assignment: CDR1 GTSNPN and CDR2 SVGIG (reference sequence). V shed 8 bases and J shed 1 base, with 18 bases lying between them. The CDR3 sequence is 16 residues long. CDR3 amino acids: CARRGQGGSGANVLTF. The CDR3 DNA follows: TGTGCCCGCCGAGGGCAGGGGGGATCTGGGGCCAACGTCCTGACTTTC. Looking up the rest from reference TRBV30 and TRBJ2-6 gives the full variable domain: SQTIHQWPATLVQPVGSPLSLECTVEGTSNPNLYWYRQAAGRGLQLLFYSVGIGQISSEVPQNLSASRPQDRQFILSSKKLLLSDSGFYLCARRGQGGSGANVLTFGAGSRLTVL.

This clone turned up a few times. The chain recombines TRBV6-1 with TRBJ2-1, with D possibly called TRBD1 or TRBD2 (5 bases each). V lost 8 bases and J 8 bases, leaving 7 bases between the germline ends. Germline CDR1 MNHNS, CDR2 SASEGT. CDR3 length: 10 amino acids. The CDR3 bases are TGTGCCAGCGGGACGTATGAGCAGTTCTTC. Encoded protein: CASGTYEQFF.

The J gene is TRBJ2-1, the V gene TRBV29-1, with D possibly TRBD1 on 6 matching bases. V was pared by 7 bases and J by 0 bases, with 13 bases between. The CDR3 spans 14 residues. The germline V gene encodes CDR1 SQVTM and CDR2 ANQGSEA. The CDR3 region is CSAWDTRSYNEQFF. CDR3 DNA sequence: TGCAGCGCCTGGGACACCCGCTCCTACAATGAGCAGTTCTTC.

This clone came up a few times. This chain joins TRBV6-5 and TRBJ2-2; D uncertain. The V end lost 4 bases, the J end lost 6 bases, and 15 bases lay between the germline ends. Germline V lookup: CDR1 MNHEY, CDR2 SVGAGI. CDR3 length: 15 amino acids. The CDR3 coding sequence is TGTGCCAGCAGTTCTTTGACTCCCAGTTCCGGGGAGCTGTTTTTT. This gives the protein CASSSLTPSSGELFF.

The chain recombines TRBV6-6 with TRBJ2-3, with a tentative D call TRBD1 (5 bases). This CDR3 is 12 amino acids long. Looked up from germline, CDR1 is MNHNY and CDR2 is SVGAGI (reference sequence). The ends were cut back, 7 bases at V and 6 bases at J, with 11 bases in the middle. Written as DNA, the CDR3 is TGTGCCAGCACCGACAGAAGGGATACGCAGTATTTT. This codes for CASTDRRDTQYF.

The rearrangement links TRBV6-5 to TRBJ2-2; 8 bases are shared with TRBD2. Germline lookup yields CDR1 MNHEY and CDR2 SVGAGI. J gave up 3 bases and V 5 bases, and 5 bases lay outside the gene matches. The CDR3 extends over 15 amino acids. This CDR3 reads CASSLRLAYTGELFF. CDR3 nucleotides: TGTGCCAGCAGTCTCCGACTAGCGTACACCGGGGAGCTGTTTTTT.

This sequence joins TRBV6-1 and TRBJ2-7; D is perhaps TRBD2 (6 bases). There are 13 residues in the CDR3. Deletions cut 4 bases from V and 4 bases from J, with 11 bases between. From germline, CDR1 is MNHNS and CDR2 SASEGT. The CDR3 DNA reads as TGTGCCAGCAGTGCGAGGGAGGCTTACGAGCAGTACTTC. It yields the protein CASSAREAYEQYF.

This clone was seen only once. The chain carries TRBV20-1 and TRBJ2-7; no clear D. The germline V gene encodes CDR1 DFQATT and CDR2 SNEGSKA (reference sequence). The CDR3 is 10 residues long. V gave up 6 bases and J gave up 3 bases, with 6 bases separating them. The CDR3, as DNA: TGCAGTGCGCTGGACTACGAGCAGTACTTC. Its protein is CSALDYEQYF.

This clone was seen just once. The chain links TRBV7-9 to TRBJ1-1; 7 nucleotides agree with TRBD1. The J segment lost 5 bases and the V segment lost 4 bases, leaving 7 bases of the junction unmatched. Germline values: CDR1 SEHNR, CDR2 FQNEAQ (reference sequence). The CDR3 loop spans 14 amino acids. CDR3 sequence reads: CASSSEGAGTEAFF. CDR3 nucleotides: TGTGCCAGCAGCTCTGAGGGGGCCGGTACTGAAGCTTTCTTT.

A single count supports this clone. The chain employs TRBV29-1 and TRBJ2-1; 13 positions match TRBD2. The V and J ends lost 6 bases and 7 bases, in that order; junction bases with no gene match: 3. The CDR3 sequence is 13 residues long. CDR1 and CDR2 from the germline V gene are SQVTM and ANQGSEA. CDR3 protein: CSVGLAGENEQFF. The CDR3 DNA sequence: TGCAGCGTCGGACTAGCGGGAGAGAATGAGCAGTTCTTC.

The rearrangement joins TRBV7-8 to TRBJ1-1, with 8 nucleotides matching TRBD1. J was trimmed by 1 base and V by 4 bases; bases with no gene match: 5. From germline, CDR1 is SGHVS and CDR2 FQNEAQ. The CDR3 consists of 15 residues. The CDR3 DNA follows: TGTGCCAGCAGCTCGGGGACAGGAAGGAACACTGAAGCTTTCTTT. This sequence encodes CASSSGTGRNTEAFF.

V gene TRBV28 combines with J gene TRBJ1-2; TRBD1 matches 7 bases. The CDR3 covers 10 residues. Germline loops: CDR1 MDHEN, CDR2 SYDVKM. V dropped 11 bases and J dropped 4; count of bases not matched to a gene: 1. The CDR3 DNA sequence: TGTGCCGGACAGGCCTATGGCTACACCTTC. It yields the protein CAGQAYGYTF.

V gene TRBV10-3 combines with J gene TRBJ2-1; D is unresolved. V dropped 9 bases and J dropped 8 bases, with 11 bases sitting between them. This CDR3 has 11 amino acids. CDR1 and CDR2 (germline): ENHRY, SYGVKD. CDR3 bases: TGTGCCATGGCGACTTTGGATGAGCAGTTCTTC. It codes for CAMATLDEQFF.

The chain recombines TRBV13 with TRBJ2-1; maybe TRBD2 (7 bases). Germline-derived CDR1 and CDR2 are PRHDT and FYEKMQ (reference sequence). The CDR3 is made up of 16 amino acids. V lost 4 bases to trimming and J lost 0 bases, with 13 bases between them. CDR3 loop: CASSYRGASSYNEQFF. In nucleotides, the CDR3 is TGTGCCAGCAGCTACCGGGGGGCGAGCTCCTACAATGAGCAGTTCTTC.

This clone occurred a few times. The CDR3 region has the DNA TGTGCCAGCAGCGACACTAGCGGGAGTGCCCACGAGCAGTACTTC. It specifies CASSDTSGSAHEQYF. The chain carries TRBV14 and TRBJ2-7; the match to TRBD2 covers 11 bases. This CDR3 is 15 amino acids long. The germline gives CDR1 SGHDN, CDR2 FVKESK. Trimming removed 5 bases from V and 5 bases from J; junction bases left unmatched: 8.

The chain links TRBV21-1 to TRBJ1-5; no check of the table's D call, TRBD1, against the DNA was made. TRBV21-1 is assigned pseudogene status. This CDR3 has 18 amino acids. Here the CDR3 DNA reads TGTGCCAGCAGTTACTCCGGGACAGGGGTCGGCAGCAATCAGCCCCAGCATTTT. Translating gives CASSYSGTGVGSNQPQHF.

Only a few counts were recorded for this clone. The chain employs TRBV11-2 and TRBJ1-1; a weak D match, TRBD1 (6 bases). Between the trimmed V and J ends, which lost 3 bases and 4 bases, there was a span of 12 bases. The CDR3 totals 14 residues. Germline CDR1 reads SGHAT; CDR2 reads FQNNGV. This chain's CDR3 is CASSLRGRATEAFF. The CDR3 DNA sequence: TGTGCCAGCAGCTTGCGGGGGCGGGCCACTGAAGCTTTCTTT.

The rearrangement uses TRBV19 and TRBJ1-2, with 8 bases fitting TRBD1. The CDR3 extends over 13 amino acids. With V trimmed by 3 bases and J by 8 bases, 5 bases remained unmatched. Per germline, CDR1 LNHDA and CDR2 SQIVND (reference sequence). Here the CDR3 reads CASSMQGASGYTF. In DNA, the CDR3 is TGTGCCAGTAGTATGCAGGGGGCATCAGGCTACACCTTC.

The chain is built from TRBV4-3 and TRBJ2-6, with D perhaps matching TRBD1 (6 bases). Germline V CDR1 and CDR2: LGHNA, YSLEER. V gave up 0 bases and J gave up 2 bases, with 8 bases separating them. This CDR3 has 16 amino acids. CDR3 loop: CASSQDGGAGANVLTF. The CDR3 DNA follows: TGCGCCAGCAGCCAAGATGGGGGCGCTGGGGCCAACGTCCTGACTTTC.

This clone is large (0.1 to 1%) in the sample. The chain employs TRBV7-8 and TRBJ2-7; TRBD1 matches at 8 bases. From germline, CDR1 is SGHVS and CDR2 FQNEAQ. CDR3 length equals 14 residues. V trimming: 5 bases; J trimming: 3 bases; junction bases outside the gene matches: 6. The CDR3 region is CASSVRDRNYEQYF. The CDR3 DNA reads TGTGCCAGCAGCGTCCGGGACAGGAACTACGAGCAGTACTTC. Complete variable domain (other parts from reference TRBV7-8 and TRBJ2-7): GAGVSQSPRYKVAKRGQDVALRCDPISGHVSLFWYQQALGQGPEFLTYFQNEAQLDKSGLPSDRFFAERPEGSVSTLKIQRTQQEDSAVYLCASSVRDRNYEQYFGPGTRLTVT.

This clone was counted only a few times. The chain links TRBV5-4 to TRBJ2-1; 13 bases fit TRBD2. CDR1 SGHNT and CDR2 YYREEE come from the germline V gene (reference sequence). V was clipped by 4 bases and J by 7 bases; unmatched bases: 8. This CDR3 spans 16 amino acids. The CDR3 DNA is TGTGCCAGCAGCCCACAACTAGCGGGAGGGAAGAATGAGCAGTTCTTC. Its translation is CASSPQLAGGKNEQFF.

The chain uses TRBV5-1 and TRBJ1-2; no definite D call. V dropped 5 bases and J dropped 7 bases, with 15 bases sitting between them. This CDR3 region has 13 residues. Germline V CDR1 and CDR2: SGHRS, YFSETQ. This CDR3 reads CASSSPSLSGYTF. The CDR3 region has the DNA TGCGCCAGCAGTTCACCGTCCCTCAGTGGCTACACCTTC.

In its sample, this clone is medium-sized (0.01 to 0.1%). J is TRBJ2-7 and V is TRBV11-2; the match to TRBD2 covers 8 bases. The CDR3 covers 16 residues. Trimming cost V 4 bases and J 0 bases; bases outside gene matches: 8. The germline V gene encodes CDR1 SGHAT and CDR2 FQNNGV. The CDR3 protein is CASSSPRGASSYEQYF. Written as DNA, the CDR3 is TGTGCCAGCAGCTCGCCGCGGGGGGCGAGCTCCTACGAGCAGTACTTC.

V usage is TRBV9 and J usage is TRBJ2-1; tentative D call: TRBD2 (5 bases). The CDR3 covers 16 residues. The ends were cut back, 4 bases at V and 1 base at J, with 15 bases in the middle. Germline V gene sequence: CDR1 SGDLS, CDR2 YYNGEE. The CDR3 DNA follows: TGTGCCAGCAGCCCTGGGAGCGACGCATCCTACAATGAGCAGTTCTTC. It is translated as CASSPGSDASYNEQFF.

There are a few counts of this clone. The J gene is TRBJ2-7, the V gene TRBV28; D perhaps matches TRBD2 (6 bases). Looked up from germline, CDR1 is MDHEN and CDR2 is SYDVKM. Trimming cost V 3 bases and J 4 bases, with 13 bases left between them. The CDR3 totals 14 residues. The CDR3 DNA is TGTGCCAGCAGTTTCTTAGCGGCCCATTACGAGCAGTACTTC. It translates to CASSFLAAHYEQYF. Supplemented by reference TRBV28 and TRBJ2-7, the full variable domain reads DVKVTQSSRYLVKRTGEKVFLECVQDMDHENMFWYRQDPGLGLRLIYFSYDVKMKEKGDIPEGYSVSREKKERFSLILESASTNQTSMYLCASSFLAAHYEQYFGPGTRLTVT.

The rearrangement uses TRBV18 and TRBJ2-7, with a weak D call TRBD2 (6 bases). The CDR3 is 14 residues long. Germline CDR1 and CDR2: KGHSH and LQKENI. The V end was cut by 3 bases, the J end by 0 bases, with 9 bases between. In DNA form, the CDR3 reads TGTGCCAGCTCACCCCCGGGACTCTCCTACGAGCAGTACTTC. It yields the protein CASSPPGLSYEQYF.

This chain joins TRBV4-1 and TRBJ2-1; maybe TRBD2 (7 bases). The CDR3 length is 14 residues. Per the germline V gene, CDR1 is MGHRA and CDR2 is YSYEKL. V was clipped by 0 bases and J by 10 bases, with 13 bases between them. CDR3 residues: CASSQDGGGGEQFF. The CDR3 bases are TGCGCCAGCAGCCAAGATGGGGGAGGGGGGGAGCAGTTCTTC.

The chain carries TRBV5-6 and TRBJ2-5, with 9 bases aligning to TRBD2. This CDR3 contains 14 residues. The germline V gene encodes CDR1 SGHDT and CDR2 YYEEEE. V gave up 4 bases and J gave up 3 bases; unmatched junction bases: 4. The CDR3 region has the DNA TGTGCCAGCAGCCCTAGGACTAGCGAAGAGACCCAGTACTTC. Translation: CASSPRTSEETQYF.

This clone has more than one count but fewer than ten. The CDR3 nucleotides are TGTGCCAGTAGTATCAAGGGAGAGACCCAGTACTTC. It specifies CASSIKGETQYF. The V call is TRBV19, the J call TRBJ2-5; D not resolved. Trimming took off 3 bases at V and 4 bases at J, with 6 bases between the two ends. The CDR3 has 12 residues. From germline, CDR1 is LNHDA and CDR2 SQIVND (reference sequence).